A selection of T cell receptor beta chains follows, all from one sample in a study of T cell responses to AZD1222 COVID-19 vaccine. TCRdb keeps only in-frame clones here, not all; method: immunoSEQ multiplex PCR. The repertoire holds about 120,000 clones, with 87% as singletons. Sequences were derived from peripheral blood, sampled 28 days after the second AZD1222 dose. The receptors were gathered from an adult who received the AZD1222 COVID-19 vaccine. CDR3s include the opening cysteine and the closing phenylalanine or tryptophan. A D gene is named only where the DNA matches it firmly. Rows give clone size only sometimes, using once, few, many, or a class for an expanded clone.

V	size	D	J	CDR3	DNA
TRBV5-1	NA	NA	TRBJ2-7	CASSQQGTYEQYF	TGCGCCAGCAGCCAACAGGGAACCTACGAGCAGTACTTC
TRBV12-3/TRBV12-4	NA	TRBD1	TRBJ1-2	CASSISRGRDTF	TGTGCCAGCAGTATTAGCAGGGGGCGAGACACCTTC
TRBV18	NA	TRBD1	TRBJ1-2	CASSADRAGRALYGYTF	TGTGCCAGCTCCGCCGACAGGGCCGGTAGGGCTCTATATGGCTACACCTTC
TRBV7-3	NA	NA	TRBJ1-6	CASSLGHRGSPLHF	TGTGCCAGCAGCTTAGGGCATCGGGGTTCACCCCTCCACTTT
TRBV10-3	NA	NA	TRBJ2-7	CAISEGYRTYEQYF	TGTGCCATCAGTGAGGGTTACAGGACCTACGAGCAGTACTTC
TRBV15	NA	NA	TRBJ1-2	CATSRDPLEILYGYTF	TGTGCCACCAGCAGAGATCCGTTAGAGATTCTCTATGGCTACACCTTC
TRBV4-3	NA	NA	TRBJ1-1	CASSLTQGNTEAFF	TGCGCCAGCAGCCTCACTCAGGGAAATACTGAAGCTTTCTTT
TRBV7-9	NA	TRBD2	TRBJ2-5	CASSLYPGGPETQYF	TGTGCCAGCAGCTTATACCCGGGGGGGCCGGAGACCCAGTACTTC
TRBV7-9	NA	NA	TRBJ1-2	CASSLLEYGYTF	TGTGCCAGCAGCTTACTGGAGTATGGCTACACCTTC
TRBV24-1	NA	NA	TRBJ1-1	CATSGDRYTEAFF	TGTGCCACCAGTGGGGACCGGTACACTGAAGCTTTCTTT
TRBV3-1/TRBV3-2	NA	NA	TRBJ2-7	CASSQVSGATLRFGEQYF	TGTGCCAGCAGCCAAGTGTCGGGGGCGACCCTTCGCTTTGGCGAGCAGTACTTC
TRBV7-2	NA	NA	TRBJ1-1	CASSSFRRMNTEAFF	TGTGCCAGCAGCTCCTTCCGGAGGATGAACACTGAAGCTTTCTTT
TRBV6-2/TRBV6-3	NA	NA	TRBJ2-6	CASSYSPAGSGANVLTF	TGTGCCAGCAGTTATAGTCCAGCAGGCTCTGGGGCCAACGTCCTGACTTTC
TRBV6-5	NA	NA	TRBJ2-1	CASSYSAFGTQQFF	TGTGCCAGCAGTTACTCGGCTTTTGGGACTCAGCAGTTCTTC
TRBV5-1	NA	NA	TRBJ2-4	CASSWPTGTENIQYF	TGCGCCAGCAGCTGGCCTACCGGGACCGAAAACATTCAGTACTTC
TRBV2	once	TRBD1	TRBJ2-5	CASSVNRGLETQYF	TGTGCCAGCAGTGTAAACAGGGGGCTTGAGACCCAGTACTTC
TRBV9	NA	NA	TRBJ2-2	CASSVRQVPNTGELFF	TGTGCCAGCAGCGTACGCCAGGTACCGAACACCGGGGAGCTGTTTTTT
TRBV7-9	NA	NA	TRBJ1-2	CASSFVGGYTF	TGTGCCAGCAGCTTCGTGGGTGGCTACACCTTC
TRBV18	once	NA	TRBJ1-5	CASSPPWGGDGNQPQHF	TGTGCCAGCTCACCTCCCTGGGGGGGCGATGGCAATCAGCCCCAGCATTTT
TRBV10-3	NA	NA	TRBJ1-2	CAISGLNYGYTF	TGTGCCATCAGTGGCCTAAACTATGGCTACACCTTC
TRBV10-3	NA	NA	TRBJ1-1	CAISQRTEPTEAFF	TGTGCCATCAGCCAACGGACAGAACCCACTGAAGCTTTCTTT
TRBV7-7	NA	NA	TRBJ2-5	CASSSHPGETQYF	TGTGCTAGCAGCTCCCACCCCGGAGAGACCCAGTACTTC
TRBV6-5	NA	TRBD1	TRBJ1-5	CASRLGQGVGPQHF	TGTGCCAGCAGATTGGGACAGGGTGTTGGGCCCCAGCATTTT
TRBV4-2	NA	TRBD1	TRBJ1-3	CASSQDWDSSGNTIYF	TGTGCCAGCAGCCAAGATTGGGACAGCTCTGGAAACACCATATATTTT
TRBV2	NA	TRBD2	TRBJ2-2	CASRLAGGFANTGELFF	TGTGCCAGCAGGCTAGCGGGGGGGTTCGCGAACACCGGGGAGCTGTTTTTT
TRBV14	NA	NA	TRBJ2-1	CASSQEEGVFNSYNEQFF	TGTGCCAGCAGCCAAGAGGAAGGGGTTTTCAACTCCTACAATGAGCAGTTCTTC
TRBV5-6	once	TRBD1	TRBJ1-3	CASSFPGQSSGNTIYF	TGTGCCAGCAGCTTCCCGGGACAGAGCTCTGGAAACACCATATATTTT
TRBV11-2	NA	TRBD1	TRBJ1-6	CASSLALPGQGNSPLHF	TGTGCCAGCAGCTTAGCCCTCCCGGGACAGGGGAACTCACCCCTCCACTTT
TRBV4-1	NA	NA	TRBJ2-7	CASSPGSLREQYF	TGCGCCAGCAGCCCCGGCAGTCTAAGGGAGCAGTACTTC
TRBV24-1	NA	NA	TRBJ1-1	CATSGGNTEAFF	TGTGCCACCAGTGGGGGGAACACTGAAGCTTTCTTT
TRBV3-1/TRBV3-2	NA	NA	TRBJ1-2	CASSRGGAAYGYTF	TGTGCCAGCAGCCGGGGGGGGGCGGCTTATGGCTACACCTTC
TRBV18	NA	TRBD1	TRBJ2-1	CASSRKTTGEVNEQFF	TGTGCCAGCTCACGCAAAACGACAGGGGAGGTGAATGAGCAGTTCTTC
TRBV9	NA	TRBD1	TRBJ1-1	CASSELSGTGWGGTEAFF	TGTGCCAGCAGCGAGTTATCCGGGACAGGGTGGGGTGGCACTGAAGCTTTCTTT
TRBV19	NA	TRBD1	TRBJ1-4	CASSLDRGIGKLFF	TGTGCCAGTAGTTTGGACAGGGGAATTGGAAAACTGTTTTTT
TRBV27	NA	TRBD2	TRBJ2-1	CASSLVAGGDEQFF	TGTGCCAGCAGTTTAGTAGCGGGGGGGGATGAGCAGTTCTTC
TRBV7-2	NA	TRBD1	TRBJ2-4	CASSLVIGQGLGAKNIQYF	TGTGCCAGCAGCTTAGTAATAGGACAGGGGCTAGGGGCCAAAAACATTCAGTACTTC
TRBV7-9	NA	NA	TRBJ1-6	CASSSSGRGNSPLHF	TGTGCCAGCAGCTCCTCGGGACGGGGAAATTCACCCCTCCACTTT
TRBV10-3	NA	NA	TRBJ2-7	CAISGSFYEQYF	TGTGCCATCAGTGGGTCGTTTTACGAGCAGTACTTC
TRBV6-2/TRBV6-3	NA	NA	TRBJ2-7	CASSPRGFEQYF	TGTGCCAGCAGTCCCCGGGGGTTCGAGCAGTACTTC
TRBV9	NA	NA	TRBJ2-7	CASSGESGDHEQYF	TGTGCCAGCAGTGGGGAGTCAGGGGACCACGAGCAGTACTTC
TRBV3-1/TRBV3-2	NA	NA	TRBJ1-2	CASSQPGLEVYGYTF	TGTGCCAGCAGCCAACCTGGGTTGGAAGTCTATGGCTACACCTTC
TRBV30	NA	TRBD1	TRBJ1-5	CAWSAGQGRVQPQHF	TGTGCCTGGAGTGCGGGACAGGGGCGGGTTCAGCCCCAGCATTTT
TRBV7-6	NA	TRBD1	TRBJ2-1	CASSLGTGPYNEQFF	TGTGCCAGCAGCTTAGGGACAGGCCCTTACAATGAGCAGTTCTTC
TRBV15	NA	NA	TRBJ1-5	CATSREMWGQPQHF	TGTGCCACCAGCAGAGAGATGTGGGGGCAGCCCCAGCATTTT
TRBV18	NA	NA	TRBJ1-5	CASSPFRGGNQPQHF	TGTGCCAGCTCTCCGTTTAGGGGGGGCAATCAGCCCCAGCATTTT
TRBV27	NA	TRBD2	TRBJ2-3	CASSLKLAGATYANTQYF	TGTGCCAGCAGTTTAAAACTAGCGGGGGCAACTTATGCAAATACGCAGTATTTT
TRBV5-1	NA	NA	TRBJ2-3	CASSLGQGSSTDTQYF	TGCGCCAGCAGCTTGGGTCAGGGATCGAGCACAGATACGCAGTATTTT
TRBV4-2	once	NA	TRBJ1-5	CASSQEISGSGQPQHF	TGTGCCAGCAGCCAAGAGATTTCGGGATCGGGTCAGCCCCAGCATTTT
TRBV3-1/TRBV3-2	NA	TRBD1	TRBJ2-5	CASSARGRETQYF	TGTGCCAGCAGCGCCAGGGGGCGAGAGACCCAGTACTTC
TRBV6-4	NA	TRBD1	TRBJ1-2	CASSDLVGDSPSINYGYTF	TGTGCCAGCAGTGACTTAGTCGGGGACAGCCCCTCTATTAACTATGGCTACACCTTC
TRBV4-3	NA	NA	TRBJ1-1	CASSQPGPAVTEAFF	TGCGCCAGCAGCCAACCAGGCCCAGCGGTCACTGAAGCTTTCTTT
TRBV28	NA	NA	TRBJ1-6	CASSLRTEQIGYNSPLHF	TGTGCCAGCAGTTTACGAACAGAGCAGATAGGCTATAATTCACCCCTCCACTTT
TRBV27	once	NA	TRBJ1-1	CASSLSGVVGTEAFF	TGTGCCAGCAGTTTATCGGGGGTCGTAGGGACTGAAGCTTTCTTT